The 2 T cell receptor beta chains below come from one sample, sequenced in a study of blood T cell repertoires in COVID-19. Data came from immunoSEQ multiplex PCR; TCRdb stores just in-frame clones and leaves some out. Counted here are around 290,000 clones, approximately 89% occurring once; the ten biggest clones make up less than 9.5%. Input material: peripheral blood. These receptors all stem from a woman in her fifties or sixties who had recovered from COVID-19.

The chain combines TRBV12-5 with TRBJ2-4; TRBD1 aligns across 8 bases. The V and J ends lost 7 bases and 4 bases, in that order; junction bases with no gene match: 12. From germline, CDR1 is LGHNT and CDR2 FRNRAP. The length of the CDR3 is 16 residues. The CDR3 is CASARGTGQAKNIQYF. The CDR3 nucleotides read TGTGCTAGTGCCCGGGGGACGGGACAGGCTAAAAACATTCAGTACTTC.

This clone was seen just once. V gene TRBV6-5 combines with J gene TRBJ2-7; 9 nucleotides match TRBD2. V dropped 4 bases and J dropped 0; count of bases not matched to a gene: 1. This CDR3 spans 14 amino acids. Germline V lookup: CDR1 MNHEY, CDR2 SVGAGI. The CDR3 DNA sequence: TGTGCCAGCAGTTCTAGCGGGACCTCCTACGAGCAGTACTTC. Protein sequence: CASSSSGTSYEQYF.